A single sample gave rise to the 2 T cell receptor beta chains below, sequenced in a study of post-analysis software for immune sequencing data. Notes on the study in general: TRBV5-6, TRBV5-1 and TRBV20-1 were among about 5 TRBV segments more frequent in patients than controls.

Researchers reported that TCR beta cDNA libraries carried unique molecular identifiers. MiXCR, run by TCRdb on the PCR reads, gives a single entry per CDR3 protein. Of hundreds of thousands of distinct CDR3 sequences detected, 35% to 40% appear once; the ten largest clones hold under 5.5%. These receptors have no identified antigens. Sample: blood. These receptors all stem from a girl aged 5-17 years with multiple sclerosis.

About this clonotype itself: A read error may explain this, as a much larger clone is one base away. J is TRBJ2-7 and V is TRBV5-1, with 13 bases aligning to TRBD2. V shed 0 bases, J shed 7 bases, and the junction held 7 bases outside the gene matches. The CDR3 runs 16 residues. CDR1 SGHRS and CDR2 YFSETQ come from the germline V gene. CDR3 coding DNA: TGCGCCAGCAGCTTGGCGGGACTAGCGGGATACAATGAGCAGTACTTC. Protein: CASSLAGLAGYNEQYF.

The V call is TRBV27, the J call TRBJ1-5; D is perhaps TRBD1 (5 bases). The CDR3 length is 13 residues. Germline assignment: CDR1 MNHEY and CDR2 SMNVEV (reference sequence). The V gene lost 2 bases and the J gene lost 7 bases, with 9 bases spanning the gap. The CDR3 loop is CASSLEGQQPQHF. The CDR3 DNA reads TGTGCCAGCAGTTTAGAGGGGCAACAGCCCCAGCATTTT.